This TCR beta chain was observed in a study of blood T cell repertoires in COVID-19. Study as a whole: T cells, B-cell-depleted T cells, or PBMCs provided the cDNA or gDNA that served as material.

Trimming at V came to 7 bases and at J to 4 bases, leaving 8 bases not matched to a gene. This CDR3 contains 16 residues. CDR1 LNHDA and CDR2 SQIVND come from the germline V gene (reference sequence). Produced via immunoSEQ multiplex PCR; TCRdb's table is partial and in-frame only. The profile shows almost 500,000 clones, more than 85% of them singletons. Sequencing used PBMCs or T cells enriched from blood (not recorded which). The chain couples TRBV19 to TRBJ2-2; 11 bases fit TRBD1. The clonotype comes from a woman aged 60-75 years who had recovered from COVID-19. The CDR3 coding sequence is TGTGCCAGTAATCCGGGGACAGGGGGGACCACCGGGGAGCTGTTTTTT. Translation gives CASNPGTGGTTGELFF.